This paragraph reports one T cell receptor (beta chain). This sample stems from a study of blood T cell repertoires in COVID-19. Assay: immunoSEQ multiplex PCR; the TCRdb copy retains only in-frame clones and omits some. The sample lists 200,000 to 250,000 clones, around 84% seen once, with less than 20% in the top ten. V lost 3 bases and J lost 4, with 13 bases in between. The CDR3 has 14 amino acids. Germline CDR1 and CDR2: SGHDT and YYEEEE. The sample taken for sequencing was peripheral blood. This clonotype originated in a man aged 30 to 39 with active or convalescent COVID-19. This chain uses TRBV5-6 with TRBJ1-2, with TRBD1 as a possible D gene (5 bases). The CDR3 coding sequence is TGTGCCAGCAGCTGGTCAGGGAGGGGCTATGGCTACACCTTC. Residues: CASSWSGRGYGYTF. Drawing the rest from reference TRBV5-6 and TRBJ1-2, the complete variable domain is DAGVTQSPTHLIKTRGQQVTLRCSPKSGHDTVSWYQQALGQGPQFIFQYYEEEERQRGNFPDRFSGHQFPNYSSELNVNALLLGDSALYLCASSWSGRGYGYTFGSGTRLTVV.